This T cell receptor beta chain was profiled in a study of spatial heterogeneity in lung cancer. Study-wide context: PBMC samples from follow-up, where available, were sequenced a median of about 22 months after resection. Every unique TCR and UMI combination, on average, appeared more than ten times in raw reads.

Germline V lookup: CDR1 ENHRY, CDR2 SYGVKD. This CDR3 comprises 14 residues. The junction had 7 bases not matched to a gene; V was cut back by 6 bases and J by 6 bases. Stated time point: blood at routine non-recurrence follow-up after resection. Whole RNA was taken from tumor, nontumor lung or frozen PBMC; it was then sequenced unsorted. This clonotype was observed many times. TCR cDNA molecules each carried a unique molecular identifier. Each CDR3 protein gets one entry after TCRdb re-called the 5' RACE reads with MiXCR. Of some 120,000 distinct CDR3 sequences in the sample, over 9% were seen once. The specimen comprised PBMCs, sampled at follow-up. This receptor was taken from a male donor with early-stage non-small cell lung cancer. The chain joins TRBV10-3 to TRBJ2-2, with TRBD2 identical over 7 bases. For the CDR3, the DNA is TGTGCCATCAGCCGTGGACTAGGCCCCGGGGAGCTGTTTTTT. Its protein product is CAISRGLGPGELFF.